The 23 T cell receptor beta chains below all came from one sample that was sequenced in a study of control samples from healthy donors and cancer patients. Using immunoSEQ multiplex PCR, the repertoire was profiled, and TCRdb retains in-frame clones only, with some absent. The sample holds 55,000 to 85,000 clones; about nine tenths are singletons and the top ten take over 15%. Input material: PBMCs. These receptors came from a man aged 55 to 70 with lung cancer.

The CDR3 reads CASSQGQSGDRTNEKLFF. The CDR3 DNA follows: TGTGCCAGCAGCCAAGGACAATCCGGCGACAGGACTAATGAAAAACTGTTTTTT. The chain carries TRBV14 and TRBJ1-4; D possibly corresponds to TRBD1 (6 bases). The CDR3 runs to 18 residues. The V gene lost 1 base and the J gene lost 2 bases, with 17 bases spanning the gap. The germline gives CDR1 SGHDN, CDR2 FVKESK.

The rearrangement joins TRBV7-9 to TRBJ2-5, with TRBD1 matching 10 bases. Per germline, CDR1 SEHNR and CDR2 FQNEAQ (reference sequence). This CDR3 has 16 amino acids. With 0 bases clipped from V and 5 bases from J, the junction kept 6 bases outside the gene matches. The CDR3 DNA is TGTGCCAGCAGCTTAGCGCGGGGACAGGGGACGGAGACCCAGTACTTC. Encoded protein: CASSLARGQGTETQYF.

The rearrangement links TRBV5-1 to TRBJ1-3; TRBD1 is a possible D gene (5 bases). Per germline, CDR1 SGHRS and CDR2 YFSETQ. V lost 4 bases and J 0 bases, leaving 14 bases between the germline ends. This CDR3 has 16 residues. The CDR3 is CASSPDIQLSGNTIYF. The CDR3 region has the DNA TGCGCCAGCAGCCCGGACATCCAACTCTCTGGAAACACCATATATTTT.

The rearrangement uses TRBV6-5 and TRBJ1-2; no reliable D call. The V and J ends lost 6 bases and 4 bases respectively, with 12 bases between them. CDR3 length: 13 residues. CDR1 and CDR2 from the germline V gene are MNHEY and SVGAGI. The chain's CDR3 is CASSPGLAYGYTF. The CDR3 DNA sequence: TGTGCCAGCAGCCCCGGGCTGGCCTATGGCTACACCTTC.

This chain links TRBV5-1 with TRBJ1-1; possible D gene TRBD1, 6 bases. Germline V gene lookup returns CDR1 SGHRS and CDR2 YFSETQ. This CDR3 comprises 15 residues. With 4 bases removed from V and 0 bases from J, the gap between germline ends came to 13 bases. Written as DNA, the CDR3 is TGCGCCAGCAGCCGGGACCAGGGGTTGAACACTGAAGCTTTCTTT. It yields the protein CASSRDQGLNTEAFF.

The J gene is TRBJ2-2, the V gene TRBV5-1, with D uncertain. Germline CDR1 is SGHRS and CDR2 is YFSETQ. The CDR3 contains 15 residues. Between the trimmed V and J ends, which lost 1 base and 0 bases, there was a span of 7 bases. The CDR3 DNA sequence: TGCGCCAGCAGCTTGTCTTGGGCGAACACCGGGGAGCTGTTTTTT. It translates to CASSLSWANTGELFF.

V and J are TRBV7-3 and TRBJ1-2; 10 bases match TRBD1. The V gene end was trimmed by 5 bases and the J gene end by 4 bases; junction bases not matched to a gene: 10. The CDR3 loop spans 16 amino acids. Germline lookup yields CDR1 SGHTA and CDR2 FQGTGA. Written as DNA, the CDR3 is TGTGCCAGCAGCCCCGGGACAGGGGCCCATGGCTATGGCTACACCTTC. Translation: CASSPGTGAHGYGYTF. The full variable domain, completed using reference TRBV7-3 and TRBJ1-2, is GAGVSQTPSNKVTEKGKYVELRCDPISGHTALYWYRQSLGQGPEFLIYFQGTGAADDSGLPNDRFFAVRPEGSVSTLKIQRTERGDSAVYLCASSPGTGAHGYGYTFGSGTRLTVV.

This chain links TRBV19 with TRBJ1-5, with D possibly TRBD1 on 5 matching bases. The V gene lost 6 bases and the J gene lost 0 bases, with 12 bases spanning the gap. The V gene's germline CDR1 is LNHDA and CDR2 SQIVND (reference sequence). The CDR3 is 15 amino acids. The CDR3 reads CASRTGGISNQPQHF. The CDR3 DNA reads TGTGCCAGTAGGACCGGGGGGATTAGCAATCAGCCCCAGCATTTT.

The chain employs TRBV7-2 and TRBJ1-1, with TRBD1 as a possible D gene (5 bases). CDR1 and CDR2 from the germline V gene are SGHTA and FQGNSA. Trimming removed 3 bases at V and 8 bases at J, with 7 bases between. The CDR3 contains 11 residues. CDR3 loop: CASSFDREAFF. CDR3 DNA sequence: TGTGCCAGCAGCTTTGACAGAGAAGCTTTCTTT.

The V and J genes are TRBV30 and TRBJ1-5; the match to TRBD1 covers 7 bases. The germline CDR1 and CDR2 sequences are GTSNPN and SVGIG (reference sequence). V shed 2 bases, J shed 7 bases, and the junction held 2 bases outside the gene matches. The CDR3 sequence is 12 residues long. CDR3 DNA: TGTGCCTGGAGTACAGGGGAGCAGCCCCAGCATTTT. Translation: CAWSTGEQPQHF.

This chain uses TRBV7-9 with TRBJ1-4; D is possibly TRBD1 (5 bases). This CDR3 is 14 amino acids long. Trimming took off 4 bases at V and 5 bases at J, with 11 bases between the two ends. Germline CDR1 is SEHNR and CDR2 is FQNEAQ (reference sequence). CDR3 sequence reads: CASSSGTFNEKLFF. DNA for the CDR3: TGTGCCAGCAGCTCCGGGACCTTCAATGAAAAACTGTTTTTT.

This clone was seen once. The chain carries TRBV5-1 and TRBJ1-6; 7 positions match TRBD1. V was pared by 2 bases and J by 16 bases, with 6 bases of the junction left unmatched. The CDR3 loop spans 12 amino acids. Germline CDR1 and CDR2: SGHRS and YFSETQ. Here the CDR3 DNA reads TGCGCCAGCAGCTTTGACAGGGCGATTCTCCACTTT. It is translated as CASSFDRAILHF.

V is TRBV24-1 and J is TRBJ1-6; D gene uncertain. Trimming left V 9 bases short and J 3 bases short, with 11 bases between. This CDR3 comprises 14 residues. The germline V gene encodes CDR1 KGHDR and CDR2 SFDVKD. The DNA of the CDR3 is TGTGCCACCCAGGCGTCTCTCTATAATTCACCCCTCCACTTT. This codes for CATQASLYNSPLHF.

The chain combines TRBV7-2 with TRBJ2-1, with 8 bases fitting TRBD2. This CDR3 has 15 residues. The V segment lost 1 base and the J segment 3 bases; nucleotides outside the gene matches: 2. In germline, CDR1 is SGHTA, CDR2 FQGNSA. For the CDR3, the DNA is TGTGCCAGCAGCTTAGACGCGGGGGGCTACAATGAGCAGTTCTTC. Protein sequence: CASSLDAGGYNEQFF.

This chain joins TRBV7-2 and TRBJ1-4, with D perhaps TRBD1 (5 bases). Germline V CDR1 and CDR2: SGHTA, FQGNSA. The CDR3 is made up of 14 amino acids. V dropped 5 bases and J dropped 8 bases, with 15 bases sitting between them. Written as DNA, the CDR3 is TGTGCCAGCAGCCCCCCCCCAGGGAGGGAAAAACTGTTTTTT. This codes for CASSPPPGREKLFF.

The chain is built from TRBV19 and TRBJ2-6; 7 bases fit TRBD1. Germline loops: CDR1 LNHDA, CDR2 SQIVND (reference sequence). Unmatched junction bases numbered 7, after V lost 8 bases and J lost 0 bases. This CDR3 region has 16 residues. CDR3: CASGGQAISGANVLTF. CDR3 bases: TGTGCCAGTGGCGGACAGGCGATCTCTGGGGCCAACGTCCTGACTTTC.

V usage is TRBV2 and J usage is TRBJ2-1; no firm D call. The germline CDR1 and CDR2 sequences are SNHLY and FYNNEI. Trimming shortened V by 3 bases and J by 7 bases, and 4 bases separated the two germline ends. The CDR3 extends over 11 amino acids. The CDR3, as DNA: TGTGCCAGCAGTGAGGGTAATGAGCAGTTCTTC. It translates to CASSEGNEQFF.

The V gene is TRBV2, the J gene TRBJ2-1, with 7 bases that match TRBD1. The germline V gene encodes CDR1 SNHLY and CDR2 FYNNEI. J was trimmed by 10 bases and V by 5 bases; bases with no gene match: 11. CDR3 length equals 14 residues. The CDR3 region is CASSSAFNRGEQFF. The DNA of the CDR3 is TGTGCCAGCAGTAGCGCATTCAACAGGGGAGAGCAGTTCTTC.

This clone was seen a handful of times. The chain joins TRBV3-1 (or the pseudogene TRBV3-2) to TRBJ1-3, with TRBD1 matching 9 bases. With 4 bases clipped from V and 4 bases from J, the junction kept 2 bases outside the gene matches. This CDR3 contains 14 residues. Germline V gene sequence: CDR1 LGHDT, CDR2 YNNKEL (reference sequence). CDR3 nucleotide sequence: TGTGCCAGCAGCCTTGGGACAGGGGGAAACACCATATATTTT. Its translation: CASSLGTGGNTIYF.

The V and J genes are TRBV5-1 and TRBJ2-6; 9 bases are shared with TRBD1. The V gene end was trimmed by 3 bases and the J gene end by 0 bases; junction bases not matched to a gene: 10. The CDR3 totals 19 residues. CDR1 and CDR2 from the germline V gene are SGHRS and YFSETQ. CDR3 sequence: CASSSNAGTGYSGANVLTF. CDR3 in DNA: TGCGCCAGCAGCTCAAACGCCGGGACAGGGTACTCTGGGGCCAACGTCCTGACTTTC.

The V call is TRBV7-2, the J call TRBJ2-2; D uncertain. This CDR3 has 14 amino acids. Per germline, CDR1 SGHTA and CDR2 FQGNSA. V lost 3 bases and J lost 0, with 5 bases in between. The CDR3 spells CASSFTANTGELFF. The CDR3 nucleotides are TGTGCCAGCAGCTTTACTGCGAACACCGGGGAGCTGTTTTTT.

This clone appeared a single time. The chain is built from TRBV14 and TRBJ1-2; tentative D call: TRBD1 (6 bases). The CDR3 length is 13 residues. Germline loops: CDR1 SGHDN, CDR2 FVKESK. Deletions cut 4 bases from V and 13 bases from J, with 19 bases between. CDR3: CASSLYAGGRVTF. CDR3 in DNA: TGTGCCAGCAGCCTTTATGCGGGGGGCAGGGTCACCTTC.

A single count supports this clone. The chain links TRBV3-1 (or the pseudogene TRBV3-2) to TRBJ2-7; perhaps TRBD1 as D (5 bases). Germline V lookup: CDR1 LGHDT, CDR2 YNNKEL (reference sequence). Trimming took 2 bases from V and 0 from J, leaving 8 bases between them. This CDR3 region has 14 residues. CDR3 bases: TGTGCCAGCAGCCAAAGGGGAAGCTCCTACGAGCAGTACTTC. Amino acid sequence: CASSQRGSSYEQYF.